The 14 T cell receptor beta chains below come from one sample, sequenced in a study of blood T cell repertoires in COVID-19. Using immunoSEQ multiplex PCR, the repertoire was profiled, and TCRdb retains in-frame clones only, with some absent. The top ten clones hold over 15% of a sample with 130,000 or so clones, roughly 71% of them seen once. Sequenced material: peripheral blood. The receptors come from an elderly man with acute or convalescent COVID-19.

The chain is built from TRBV4-1 and TRBJ1-1; D possibly corresponds to TRBD1 (5 bases). The CDR3 totals 16 residues. V was pared by 0 bases and J by 4 bases, with 15 bases between. Germline V gene lookup returns CDR1 MGHRA and CDR2 YSYEKL. The CDR3 DNA reads as TGCGCCAGCAGCCAAGATCGGGGCAGGGAGGGCACTGAAGCTTTCTTT. Its translation: CASSQDRGREGTEAFF.

The rearrangement uses TRBV6-5 and TRBJ2-3, with a tentative D call TRBD1 (6 bases). V shed 10 bases and J shed 4 bases, with 18 bases lying between them. Germline values: CDR1 MNHEY, CDR2 SVGAGI. This CDR3 has 14 residues. This CDR3 reads CATQIRWGPDTQYF. CDR3 DNA sequence: TGTGCCACCCAGATTCGATGGGGGCCAGATACGCAGTATTTT.

The rearrangement uses TRBV5-5 and TRBJ2-7; a weak D match, TRBD2 (6 bases). V was pared by 4 bases and J by 3 bases, with 17 bases between. The CDR3 spans 15 residues. The germline V gene has CDR1 SGHKS and CDR2 YYEKEE (reference sequence). Written as DNA, the CDR3 is TGTGCCAGCAGCCCTCGGTGGGGGGAGGTCTACGAGCAGTACTTC. It is translated as CASSPRWGEVYEQYF. Full variable domain (rest looked up from reference TRBV5-5 and TRBJ2-7): DAGVTQSPTHLIKTRGQQVTLRCSPISGHKSVSWYQQVLGQGPQFIFQYYEKEERGRGNFPDRFSARQFPNYSSELNVNALLLGDSALYLCASSPRWGEVYEQYFGPGTRLTVT.

This chain uses TRBV27 with TRBJ2-7; 10 bases agree with TRBD2. CDR1 MNHEY and CDR2 SMNVEV come from the germline V gene (reference sequence). After removal of 8 bases from V and 5 bases from J, the junction contained 6 bases not matched to a gene. This CDR3 region has 13 residues. CDR3 nucleotides: TGTGCCAGCGGCTTAGCGGGGGGCAACGAGCAGTACTTC. Translation: CASGLAGGNEQYF.

The rearrangement uses TRBV2 and TRBJ2-1; D may be TRBD2 (5 bases). Trimming pared 4 bases from V and 11 bases from J, leaving 15 bases between. This CDR3 is 13 amino acids long. Looked up from germline, CDR1 is SNHLY and CDR2 is FYNNEI. The CDR3 bases are TGTGCCAGCAGTGTTCCCTCTCCCGGGAAGCAGTTCTTC. Translated, it gives CASSVPSPGKQFF.

V gene TRBV7-2 combines with J gene TRBJ1-4, with D tentatively TRBD1 (6 bases). V lost 2 bases and J lost 4, with 8 bases in between. Germline V CDR1 and CDR2: SGHTA, FQGNSA. The CDR3 is made up of 14 amino acids. The CDR3 sequence is CASSLTGFNEKLFF. The DNA of the CDR3 is TGTGCCAGCAGCTTAACAGGGTTTAATGAAAAACTGTTTTTT. Drawing the rest from reference TRBV7-2 and TRBJ1-4, the complete variable domain is GAGVSQSPSNKVTEKGKDVELRCDPISGHTALYWYRQSLGQGLEFLIYFQGNSAPDKSGLPSDRFSAERTGGSVSTLTIQRTQQEDSAVYLCASSLTGFNEKLFFGSGTQLSVL.

The chain recombines TRBV27 with TRBJ1-5, with D possibly being TRBD1 (5 bases). Trimming stripped 5 bases from V and 3 bases from J, with 11 bases between. Germline V lookup: CDR1 MNHEY, CDR2 SMNVEV (reference sequence). This CDR3 is 14 amino acids long. The CDR3 bases are TGTGCCAGCAGTGGGGCGGGGAACAATCAGCCCCAGCATTTT. Protein sequence: CASSGAGNNQPQHF.

This chain uses TRBV7-9 with TRBJ2-5; 7 positions match TRBD1. This CDR3 comprises 13 residues. Trimming took 7 bases from V and 5 from J; bases not matched to a gene: 7. Germline V lookup: CDR1 SEHNR, CDR2 FQNEAQ (reference sequence). In DNA form, the CDR3 reads TGTGCCAGCACAGAGGGGGCGAGTGAGACCCAGTACTTC. Protein: CASTEGASETQYF.

The chain links TRBV28 to TRBJ1-2; D unclear. The V gene lost 1 base and the J gene lost 5 bases, with 14 bases spanning the gap. Per the germline V gene, CDR1 is MDHEN and CDR2 is SYDVKM. The CDR3 is 15 residues long. CDR3 region: CASSLSGLTAYGYTF. The CDR3 nucleotides read TGTGCCAGCAGTTTATCTGGGCTTACGGCATATGGCTACACCTTC.

The chain employs TRBV11-2 and TRBJ1-2, with TRBD1 identical over 12 bases. Germline V gene data show CDR1 as SGHAT and CDR2 as FQNNGV. The junction had 5 bases not matched to a gene; V was cut back by 1 base and J by 8 bases. The CDR3 covers 15 residues. CDR3 region: CASSLAGQGAVGYTF. CDR3 bases: TGTGCCAGCAGCTTAGCGGGACAGGGGGCAGTAGGCTACACCTTC.

V and J are TRBV7-2 and TRBJ2-2; TRBD2 matches at 7 bases. Germline V CDR1 and CDR2: SGHTA, FQGNSA. The CDR3 has 15 amino acids. Losses at the gene ends were 6 bases for V and 2 bases for J; bases not matched to a gene: 6. This chain's CDR3 is CASSRLAGNTGELFF. The CDR3, as DNA: TGTGCCAGCAGTCGACTAGCCGGTAACACCGGGGAGCTGTTTTTT.

This clone was picked up a small number of times. The chain combines TRBV25-1 with TRBJ2-1, with 7 bases identical to TRBD1. J gave up 5 bases and V 11 bases, and 15 bases lay outside the gene matches. In germline, CDR1 is MGHDK, CDR2 SYGVNS. The CDR3 is made up of 15 amino acids. The chain's CDR3 is CARASRTGRDNEQFF. As DNA, the CDR3 is TGTGCCCGAGCCAGCAGGACAGGCAGAGACAATGAGCAGTTCTTC.

This sequence joins TRBV7-8 and TRBJ2-7; D ambiguous. The CDR3 runs to 15 residues. Germline values: CDR1 SGHVS, CDR2 FQNEAQ. V was trimmed by 1 base and J by 3 bases, leaving 13 bases between them. The CDR3 DNA reads as TGTGCCAGCAGCTTAGAATTTGCGCAGGTCTACGAGCAGTACTTC. Protein product: CASSLEFAQVYEQYF.

V is TRBV6-6 and J is TRBJ2-5; D is perhaps TRBD1 (5 bases). V was trimmed by 6 bases and J by 2 bases, leaving 13 bases between them. This CDR3 region has 14 residues. Germline V gene lookup returns CDR1 MNHNY and CDR2 SVGAGI (reference sequence). The chain's CDR3 is CASRNRQGQETQYF. The CDR3, as DNA: TGTGCCAGCAGAAACCGGCAGGGTCAAGAGACCCAGTACTTC.